This T cell receptor beta chain was identified in a study of radiation and T cells in renal cell carcinoma. Study outcomes and limitations: Top tumor clonotypes rose in blood 2 weeks post-radiation, then contracted.

Worth noting for this clone: The target antigen is unknown.

Sequencing was performed with immunoSEQ multiplex PCR; in TCRdb, only in-frame clones are kept and a portion is missing. This table has around 99,000 clones, roughly 82% appearing once. The time point was: blood 4 weeks post-SBRT, at nephrectomy. Treatment here: 15 Gy SBRT to primary tumor, nephrectomy 4 weeks later. Radiation-treated patients gave blood at baseline, week 2 and week 4. CDR1 MGHDK and CDR2 SYGVNS come from the germline V gene. This CDR3 contains 17 residues. V dropped 0 bases and J dropped 2 bases, with 16 bases sitting between them. The TCR originated in a man between 60 and 75 years old with renal cell carcinoma. The J gene is TRBJ2-5, the V gene TRBV25-1; possible D gene TRBD1, 5 bases. The sequenced sample was blood, obtained from a patient whose treatment included radiotherapy and nephrectomy. The CDR3 sequence: CASSEYGRQFGQETQYF. The CDR3 DNA follows: TGTGCCAGCAGTGAATATGGGCGACAGTTTGGGCAAGAGACCCAGTACTTC.